The 14 T cell receptor beta chains below were found in one sample sequenced in a study of control samples from healthy donors and cancer patients. Sequencing was performed with immunoSEQ multiplex PCR; in TCRdb, only in-frame clones are kept and a portion is missing. The data contain tens of thousands of clones, approximately 94% of them singletons. Sample: blood. Receptors originate from a man aged 60-69 years in good health.

The chain joins TRBV5-4 to TRBJ1-2, with TRBD1 identical over 7 bases. V shed 1 base, J shed 0 bases, and the junction held 12 bases outside the gene matches. This CDR3 is built from 18 residues. The germline V gene has CDR1 SGHNT and CDR2 YYREEE (reference sequence). Here the CDR3 reads CASSLRGQGVGANYGYTF. CDR3 nucleotide sequence: TGTGCCAGCAGCTTGCGTGGGCAGGGGGTCGGAGCTAACTATGGCTACACCTTC.

The V call is TRBV28, the J call TRBJ1-5, with 9 nucleotides matching TRBD1. This CDR3 is 15 amino acids long. V was pared by 7 bases and J by 2 bases, with 6 bases of the junction left unmatched. In germline, CDR1 is MDHEN, CDR2 SYDVKM. The chain's CDR3 is CASIGTGKRNQPQHF. The CDR3, as DNA: TGTGCCAGCATCGGGACAGGGAAACGCAATCAGCCCCAGCATTTT.

This clone was seen more than once but under ten times. The genes are TRBV7-8 and TRBJ1-5, with 7 bases matching TRBD1. The germline gives CDR1 SGHVS, CDR2 FQNEAQ. V lost 4 bases to trimming and J lost 3 bases; unmatched junction nucleotides: 6. The CDR3 is 15 amino acids. The CDR3 reads CASSWTGGDNQPQHF. The CDR3 nucleotides are TGTGCCAGCAGCTGGACAGGCGGAGACAATCAGCCCCAGCATTTT.

The chain recombines TRBV4-2 with TRBJ1-3; 8 bases are a match to TRBD1. J was trimmed by 0 bases and V by 0 bases; bases with no gene match: 7. The CDR3 totals 18 residues. Germline CDR1 is LGHNA and CDR2 is YNFKEQ. The DNA for the CDR3 is TGTGCCAGCAGCCAAGACCCCGGACAGGGAGACTCTGGAAACACCATATATTTT. This translates into CASSQDPGQGDSGNTIYF.

The gene calls are TRBV7-6 and TRBJ2-2, with 11 bases identical to TRBD2. The CDR3 totals 16 residues. Germline V gene lookup returns CDR1 SGHVS and CDR2 FNYEAQ. J lost 0 bases, V lost 5 bases, and 2 bases had no gene match. The CDR3 DNA follows: TGTGCCAGCAGCGGGACTAGCGGTCCGAACACCGGGGAGCTGTTTTTT. Amino acid sequence: CASSGTSGPNTGELFF.

In regard to this clone: The missing conserved phenylalanine or tryptophan at the end of this CDR3 makes a read error likely. No DNA is shown, since the ends of the CDR3 on it are uncertain; the CDR3 is the one TCRdb lists. V usage is TRBV6-1 and J usage is TRBJ2-7; whether TRBD2, the table's D call, matches the DNA was not checked. The CDR3 is 15 residues long, ends included. Germline lookup yields CDR1 MNHNS and CDR2 SASEGT. CDR3 sequence reads: CASSEWGTGGVLAGT.

The V gene is TRBV6-5, the J gene TRBJ2-3; possibly TRBD1 or TRBD2 for D (5 bases each). CDR3 size: 12 residues. Germline CDR1 is MNHEY and CDR2 is SVGAGI. V lost 9 bases to trimming and J lost 6 bases, with 13 bases between them. CDR3 protein: CASTTRGDTQYF. DNA of the CDR3: TGTGCCAGTACAACGAGGGGCGATACGCAGTATTTT.

The chain combines TRBV18 with TRBJ2-5; 8 bases line up with TRBD2. J gave up 3 bases and V 2 bases, and 8 bases lay outside the gene matches. CDR3 length: 16 residues. Germline CDR1 is KGHSH and CDR2 is LQKENI. The CDR3 loop is CASSPKLAAVKETQYF. CDR3 sequence (DNA): TGTGCCAGCTCACCAAAACTAGCGGCCGTAAAAGAGACCCAGTACTTC.

V is TRBV27 and J is TRBJ1-1; D remains ambiguous. Germline CDR1 MNHEY, CDR2 SMNVEV (reference sequence). The CDR3 extends over 13 amino acids. The V end was cut by 3 bases, the J end by 8 bases, with 13 bases between. The DNA for the CDR3 is TGTGCCAGCAGTTTCTTGGATGGGTGGGAAGCTTTCTTT. Encoded protein: CASSFLDGWEAFF.

This chain connects TRBV19 to TRBJ2-3; D possibly corresponds to TRBD1 (6 bases). This CDR3 has 15 amino acids. Germline values: CDR1 LNHDA, CDR2 SQIVND (reference sequence). V dropped 1 base and J dropped 0 bases, with 8 bases sitting between them. CDR3 region: CASSIGGRSTDTQYF. The DNA for the CDR3 is TGTGCCAGTAGTATAGGGGGGCGTAGCACAGATACGCAGTATTTT.

The rearrangement links TRBV11-1 to TRBJ2-3, with D perhaps TRBD2 (6 bases). The CDR3 length is 15 residues. CDR1 and CDR2 (germline): SGHAT, FQDESV (reference sequence). V lost 3 bases and J 0 bases, leaving 10 bases between the germline ends. This CDR3 reads CASSFLAISTDTQYF. The CDR3 nucleotides read TGTGCCAGCAGCTTTCTAGCGATAAGCACAGATACGCAGTATTTT. Combining the CDR3 with reference TRBV11-1 and TRBJ2-3 gives the whole variable domain EAEVAQSPRYKITEKSQAVAFWCDPISGHATLYWYRQILGQGPELLVQFQDESVVDDSQLPKDRFSAERLKGVDSTLKIQPAELGDSAMYLCASSFLAISTDTQYFGPGTRLTVL.

CDR3 amino acids: CAISPGEPDTQYF. In DNA, the CDR3 is TGTGCCATCAGCCCAGGGGAGCCAGATACGCAGTATTTT. The genes are TRBV10-3 and TRBJ2-3; perhaps TRBD1 as D (6 bases). Trimming took 6 bases from V and 4 from J, leaving 11 bases between them. Germline CDR1 and CDR2: ENHRY and SYGVKD. The CDR3 runs 13 residues.

This chain connects TRBV3-1 (or the pseudogene TRBV3-2) to TRBJ1-2; possible D gene TRBD1, 5 bases. V shed 1 base and J shed 4 bases, with 19 bases lying between them. The germline V gene has CDR1 LGHDT and CDR2 YNNKEL (reference sequence). There are 17 residues in the CDR3. CDR3 sequence: CASSQVVPGRLLYGYTF. In DNA form, the CDR3 reads TGTGCCAGCAGCCAAGTGGTCCCAGGGCGACTCCTCTATGGCTACACCTTC.

This clone was recorded a few times. The V call is TRBV4-2, the J call TRBJ1-1; no firm D call. There are 12 residues in the CDR3. V was shortened by 4 bases and J by 8 bases, with 11 bases between the two germline ends. Germline CDR1 reads LGHNA; CDR2 reads YNFKEQ. CDR3 amino acids: CASSPSSNEAFF. The CDR3 region has the DNA TGTGCCAGCAGCCCCTCCAGCAACGAAGCTTTCTTT.